The 30 T cell receptor beta chains in this list originate from one sample, sequenced in a study of T cell changes during pregnancy in multiple sclerosis. Sequencing used immunoSEQ multiplex PCR; TCRdb keeps in-frame clones, though not all of them. Of around 20,000 clones in the sample, about 85% were seen once. The source material was CD8+ T cells from peripheral blood mononuclear cells, sampled in the first trimester of pregnancy. The source of these receptors is a female donor in good health, enrolled as a control in a pregnancy study.

J is TRBJ2-3 and V is TRBV27; D unresolved. The CDR3 length is 14 residues. Between the trimmed V and J ends, which lost 1 base and 1 base, there was a span of 6 bases. Germline lookup yields CDR1 MNHEY and CDR2 SMNVEV (reference sequence). The CDR3 nucleotides read TGTGCCAGCAGTTTATATTCGGGCACAGATACGCAGTATTTT. Encoded protein: CASSLYSGTDTQYF.

The chain is built from TRBV6-6 and TRBJ2-7; weak D call: TRBD2 (6 bases). Looked up from germline, CDR1 is MNHNY and CDR2 is SVGAGI (reference sequence). V dropped 0 bases and J dropped 5 bases, with 14 bases sitting between them. CDR3 size: 15 residues. DNA of the CDR3: TGTGCCAGCAGTTACTCGGTCGGGAGAGGCGACGAGCAGTACTTC. It yields the protein CASSYSVGRGDEQYF.

This clone appeared a few times. The V and J genes are TRBV5-1 and TRBJ2-1; tentatively, D is TRBD1 (6 bases). This CDR3 contains 11 residues. V was pared by 6 bases and J by 8 bases, with 9 bases between. CDR1 is SGHRS, CDR2 YFSETQ, per germline. This CDR3 is CASNTGHEQFF. CDR3 in DNA: TGCGCCAGCAATACAGGGCATGAGCAGTTCTTC.

The chain combines TRBV7-9 with TRBJ1-2; D is perhaps TRBD1 (5 bases). V was cut by 7 bases and J by 2 bases, with 20 bases left in between. The CDR3 covers 16 residues. Germline CDR1 is SEHNR and CDR2 is FQNEAQ (reference sequence). The CDR3 reads CASIQSAQGFNYGYTF. For the CDR3, the DNA is TGTGCCAGCATCCAATCGGCGCAGGGTTTCAACTATGGCTACACCTTC.

The V gene is TRBV6-5, the J gene TRBJ2-3, with D tentatively TRBD2 (5 bases). V lost 4 bases and J lost 5, with 13 bases in between. Germline CDR1 and CDR2: MNHEY and SVGAGI. The CDR3 length is 14 residues. CDR3 sequence (DNA): TGTGCCAGCAGTTTCACGGACCGGGGAGATACGCAGTATTTT. It translates to CASSFTDRGDTQYF.

The V call is TRBV4-3, the J call TRBJ1-6; 10 bases map to TRBD1. Germline lookup yields CDR1 LGHNA and CDR2 YSLEER. V lost 0 bases, J lost 10 bases, and 6 bases stayed unmatched. The CDR3 spans 16 residues. The CDR3 loop reads CASSQDPDRGQSPLHF. The CDR3, as DNA: TGCGCCAGCAGCCAAGATCCCGACAGGGGGCAATCACCCCTCCACTTT.

The DNA of the CDR3 is TGTGCCAGCAGTGTGAGAGGGGGCCACGGTCAGCCCCAGCATTTT. Translation: CASSVRGGHGQPQHF. The chain links TRBV2 to TRBJ1-5; 7 bases line up with TRBD1. Germline trimming cut 4 bases from V and 6 bases from J; bases unmatched to any gene: 9. The CDR3 has 15 amino acids. Per germline, CDR1 SNHLY and CDR2 FYNNEI.

V gene TRBV7-6 combines with J gene TRBJ2-7; D call uncertain. V was pared by 5 bases and J by 1 base, with 12 bases between. Per germline, CDR1 SGHVS and CDR2 FNYEAQ. CDR3 length: 14 residues. This CDR3 reads CASSPEWSSYEQYF. The CDR3 DNA is TGTGCCAGCAGCCCTGAATGGAGTTCCTACGAGCAGTACTTC.

DNA for the CDR3: TGTGCCAGCAGCACCAGTACTAGCGGACCTGAGCAGTACTTC. Its protein is CASSTSTSGPEQYF. The chain uses TRBV7-2 and TRBJ2-7, with 8 bases aligning to TRBD2. The CDR3 totals 14 residues. Per germline, CDR1 SGHTA and CDR2 FQGNSA. V gave up 5 bases and J gave up 7 bases; unmatched junction bases: 10.

The chain uses TRBV5-1 and TRBJ1-1; TRBD1 is a possible D gene (6 bases). The CDR3 has 14 amino acids. V was cut by 0 bases and J by 1 base, with 7 bases left in between. The germline gives CDR1 SGHRS, CDR2 YFSETQ. Here the CDR3 DNA reads TGCGCCAGCAGCTTGGTACAGGGGAACACTGAAGCTTTCTTT. This gives the protein CASSLVQGNTEAFF.

The chain links TRBV12-5 to TRBJ2-7; D not resolved. CDR3 length: 15 amino acids. The V and J ends lost 2 bases and 0 bases respectively, with 11 bases between them. The germline gives CDR1 LGHNT, CDR2 FRNRAP. Here the CDR3 DNA reads TGTGCTAGTGGTTTGCCTTACCGGAGCTCCTACGAGCAGTACTTC. It encodes CASGLPYRSSYEQYF.

The genes are TRBV28 and TRBJ2-7; 12 bases are a match to TRBD2. CDR3 length equals 16 residues. Losses at the gene ends were 4 bases for V and 3 bases for J; bases not matched to a gene: 7. Germline-derived CDR1 and CDR2 are MDHEN and SYDVKM. This CDR3 reads CASSSLRTSGNYEQYF. DNA for the CDR3: TGTGCCAGCAGTTCCCTTCGGACTAGCGGGAACTACGAGCAGTACTTC.

V usage is TRBV6-4 and J usage is TRBJ2-6; D uncertain. V was clipped by 0 bases and J by 1 base, with 7 bases between them. The CDR3 loop spans 16 amino acids. CDR1 is MRHNA and CDR2 is SNTAGT in the germline V gene. The CDR3 coding sequence is TGTGCCAGCAGTGACTCGAGTGTGTCTGGGGCCAACGTCCTGACTTTC. Translated: CASSDSSVSGANVLTF.

The chain uses TRBV5-6 and TRBJ2-7; possible D gene TRBD2, 6 bases. Per germline, CDR1 SGHDT and CDR2 YYEEEE. V gave up 3 bases and J gave up 3 bases, with 10 bases separating them. CDR3 length: 13 amino acids. The CDR3: CASSSSGYYEQYF. CDR3 sequence (DNA): TGTGCCAGCAGCTCGAGCGGGTACTACGAGCAGTACTTC.

This sequence joins TRBV7-9 and TRBJ2-3; 7 nucleotides align to TRBD2. There are 12 residues in the CDR3. From germline, CDR1 is SEHNR and CDR2 FQNEAQ (reference sequence). The V and J ends lost 6 bases and 8 bases, in that order; junction bases with no gene match: 5. The CDR3 nucleotides read TGTGCCAGCAGTGCGGGGGAAGTTACGCAGTATTTT. Protein sequence: CASSAGEVTQYF.

This clone has at least ten counts. The chain joins TRBV4-3 to TRBJ2-5, with 9 bases fitting TRBD2. The CDR3 extends over 15 amino acids. Germline V gives CDR1 LGHNA, CDR2 YSLEER. The V segment lost 3 bases and the J segment 5 bases; nucleotides outside the gene matches: 7. The CDR3 DNA reads TGCGCCAGCAGCCACCAGCGGGGGGCTTCGGAGACCCAGTACTTC. It translates to CASSHQRGASETQYF.

The chain employs TRBV7-2 and TRBJ1-1, with 7 bases that match TRBD1. V dropped 4 bases and J dropped 1; count of bases not matched to a gene: 9. Germline loops: CDR1 SGHTA, CDR2 FQGNSA. The CDR3 contains 16 residues. CDR3 amino acids: CASSYPPDRQNTEAFF. The DNA of the CDR3 is TGTGCCAGCAGCTACCCCCCGGACAGGCAGAACACTGAAGCTTTCTTT.

The chain couples TRBV10-3 to TRBJ2-1, with a tentative D call TRBD2 (5 bases). CDR1 is ENHRY, CDR2 SYGVKD, per germline. The CDR3 is made up of 14 amino acids. The CDR3 loop reads CASADHPGNNEQFF. CDR3 sequence (DNA): TGTGCTTCCGCCGACCACCCCGGGAACAATGAGCAGTTCTTC.

The V gene is TRBV27, the J gene TRBJ2-7; D may be TRBD1 (6 bases). In germline, CDR1 is MNHEY, CDR2 SMNVEV (reference sequence). V was pared by 2 bases and J by 5 bases, with 10 bases between. CDR3 length: 13 amino acids. In DNA, the CDR3 is TGTGCCAGCAGTTTACGCAGGGGACACGAGCAGTACTTC. Translation: CASSLRRGHEQYF.

The chain employs TRBV20-1 and TRBJ2-5; D unclear. Germline V gives CDR1 DFQATT, CDR2 SNEGSKA (reference sequence). The V end lost 3 bases, the J end lost 5 bases, and 7 bases lay between the germline ends. The CDR3 consists of 11 residues. This CDR3 reads CSASLGETQYF. As DNA, the CDR3 is TGCAGTGCTAGCTTGGGCGAGACCCAGTACTTC.

This chain connects TRBV6-1 to TRBJ2-7; D unresolved. Trimming left V 3 bases short and J 0 bases short, with 3 bases between. The length of the CDR3 is 12 residues. Per the germline V gene, CDR1 is MNHNS and CDR2 is SASEGT. CDR3 region: CASSDGSYEQYF. CDR3 DNA: TGTGCCAGCAGTGACGGCTCCTACGAGCAGTACTTC.

The rearrangement links TRBV27 to TRBJ2-7; D may be TRBD1 (6 bases). In germline, CDR1 is MNHEY, CDR2 SMNVEV (reference sequence). V shed 3 bases and J shed 3 bases, with 9 bases lying between them. The CDR3 has 13 residues. In DNA, the CDR3 is TGTGCCAGCAGTTTCGGACAGAGCTACGAGCAGTACTTC. Translation: CASSFGQSYEQYF.

This clone was seen only a few times. The chain couples TRBV7-3 to TRBJ1-1; the match to TRBD1 covers 9 bases. This CDR3 contains 15 residues. Per germline, CDR1 SGHTA and CDR2 FQGTGA. V lost 1 base to trimming and J lost 5 bases; unmatched junction nucleotides: 5. For the CDR3, the DNA is TGTGCCAGCAGCTTAATTGGGACAGGGAAAACTGAAGCTTTCTTT. Residues: CASSLIGTGKTEAFF.

V gene TRBV28 combines with J gene TRBJ2-1; TRBD2 matches 8 bases. V was clipped by 6 bases and J by 1 base; unmatched bases: 14. Germline V gives CDR1 MDHEN, CDR2 SYDVKM. The CDR3 contains 18 residues. The CDR3 DNA is TGTGCCAGCAGGTCCCCCGGGCCTAGCGGGTATTCCTACAATGAGCAGTTCTTC. This codes for CASRSPGPSGYSYNEQFF.

This clone was seen once. This chain links TRBV28 with TRBJ1-4; 8 nucleotides line up with TRBD1. Germline CDR1 MDHEN, CDR2 SYDVKM. The junction had 13 bases not matched to a gene; V was cut back by 6 bases and J by 7 bases. The CDR3 extends over 16 amino acids. CDR3 in amino acids: CASRSTSDRAGEKLFF. The CDR3 region has the DNA TGTGCCAGCAGATCTACCTCGGACAGGGCCGGTGAAAAACTGTTTTTT.

This sequence joins TRBV11-1 and TRBJ2-7; D gene uncertain. CDR1 and CDR2 from the germline V gene are SGHAT and FQDESV (reference sequence). The CDR3 loop spans 13 amino acids. With 5 bases removed from V and 4 bases from J, the gap between germline ends came to 12 bases. The CDR3 protein is CASSPPPGYEQYF. As DNA, the CDR3 is TGTGCCAGCAGCCCCCCTCCGGGTTACGAGCAGTACTTC.

V is TRBV29-1 and J is TRBJ2-3; D is ambiguous. CDR3 length: 10 amino acids. From germline, CDR1 is SQVTM and CDR2 ANQGSEA. V was pared by 6 bases and J by 8 bases, with 9 bases between. CDR3 sequence (DNA): TGCAGCGTACTCGTTCGTACGCAGTATTTT. Amino acids: CSVLVRTQYF.

The rearrangement links TRBV28 to TRBJ1-1, with TRBD1 identical over 7 bases. V shed 11 bases, J shed 3 bases, and the junction held 15 bases outside the gene matches. The CDR3 length is 15 residues. Germline assignment: CDR1 MDHEN and CDR2 SYDVKM. The CDR3 region is CACLNRGSWDTEAFF. The CDR3 nucleotides read TGTGCCTGCCTCAACAGGGGCTCATGGGACACTGAAGCTTTCTTT.

V usage is TRBV7-3 and J usage is TRBJ1-6; 7 nucleotides match TRBD1. The CDR3 length is 16 residues. The V segment lost 4 bases and the J segment 7 bases; nucleotides outside the gene matches: 10. Germline V CDR1 and CDR2: SGHTA, FQGTGA. CDR3 protein: CASSSLRTGGNSPLHF. The CDR3 DNA follows: TGTGCCAGCAGCTCACTACGGACAGGCGGAAATTCACCCCTCCACTTT.

The CDR3 coding sequence is TGCGCCAGCGCGAGACAGGGGGACACTGAAGCTTTCTTT. Translated: CASARQGDTEAFF. The chain carries TRBV5-1 and TRBJ1-1, with 9 bases lining up with TRBD1. The V and J ends lost 7 bases and 3 bases, in that order; junction bases with no gene match: 4. CDR3 length equals 13 residues. Germline CDR1 SGHRS, CDR2 YFSETQ.